This T cell receptor (beta chain) appears in the sequencing data of a study of shared T cell receptors in the human thymus. Sequenced by immunoSEQ multiplex PCR; TCRdb stores in-frame clones only, minus some. The sample lists 720,000 or so clones, roughly 88% occurring once. There are 17 residues in the CDR3. These data also formed part of another study, on human thymus T cells. That work contributes: Healthy Finnish infants undergoing corrective surgery for congenital heart defects were the donors. During corrective heart surgery, resections were taken, and the thymus tissue came from them. Thymic TCR repertoires of unrelated people reportedly overlapped highly.

The chain couples TRBV12-2 to TRBJ1-1; whether TRBD1, the table's D call, matches the DNA was not checked. TRBV12-2 is a pseudogene segment. This TCR came from a girl under three years old with a congenital heart defect. Specimen: thymocytes. The CDR3 DNA reads TGTGCAAGTCGCTTAGAGGTACAAGGGACAGGCAATAGTGAAGCTTTCTTT. Translating it yields CASRLEVQGTGNSEAFF.